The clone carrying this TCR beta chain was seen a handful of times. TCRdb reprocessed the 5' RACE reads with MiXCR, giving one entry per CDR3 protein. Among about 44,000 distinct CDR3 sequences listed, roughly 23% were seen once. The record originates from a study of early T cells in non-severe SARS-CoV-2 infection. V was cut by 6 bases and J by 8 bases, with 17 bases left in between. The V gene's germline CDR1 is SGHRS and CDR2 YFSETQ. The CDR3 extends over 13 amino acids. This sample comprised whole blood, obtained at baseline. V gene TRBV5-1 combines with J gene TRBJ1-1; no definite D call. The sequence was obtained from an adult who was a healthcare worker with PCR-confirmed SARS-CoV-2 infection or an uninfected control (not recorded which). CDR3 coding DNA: TGCGCCAGCACCAAAGGAACCCGAGAAGAAGCTTTCTTT. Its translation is CASTKGTREEAFF.